The T cell receptor (beta chain) described here comes from a study of vaccination and CD4 T cells after COVID-19. Looking at the study overall: The BNT162b2 or mRNA-1273 vaccine was given to participants in two doses. Post-COVID draws came a median approximately 100 days after diagnosis (range 35 to 161).

Looked up from germline, CDR1 is MDHEN and CDR2 is SYDVKM. Between the trimmed V and J ends, which lost 6 bases and 4 bases, there was a span of 13 bases. The CDR3 has 14 amino acids. Sequencing of the DNA from cultured CD4+ T cells was carried out with the Oncomine TCR Beta short-read assay. The authors extracted genomic DNA from cultured CD4+ T cells. TCRdb ran MiXCR on the PCR reads and lists one entry per CDR3 protein. The repertoire holds fewer than 20,000 distinct CDR3 sequences, with about half as singletons. Stated treatment: roughly ten-day PBMC culture with coronavirus spike peptide pools or control peptides (ViraFEST assay). This clonotype occurred a few times. Its antigen is not known.

The sequenced sample consisted of CD4+ T cells from blood, cultured in vitro. The chain recombines TRBV28 with TRBJ1-5, with D hard to call. This clonotype was obtained from a human donor who had recovered from COVID-19. CDR3 amino acids: CASSLPGGNQPQHF. CDR3 sequence (DNA): TGTGCCAGCAGCCTACCAGGCGGTAATCAGCCCCAGCATTTT.